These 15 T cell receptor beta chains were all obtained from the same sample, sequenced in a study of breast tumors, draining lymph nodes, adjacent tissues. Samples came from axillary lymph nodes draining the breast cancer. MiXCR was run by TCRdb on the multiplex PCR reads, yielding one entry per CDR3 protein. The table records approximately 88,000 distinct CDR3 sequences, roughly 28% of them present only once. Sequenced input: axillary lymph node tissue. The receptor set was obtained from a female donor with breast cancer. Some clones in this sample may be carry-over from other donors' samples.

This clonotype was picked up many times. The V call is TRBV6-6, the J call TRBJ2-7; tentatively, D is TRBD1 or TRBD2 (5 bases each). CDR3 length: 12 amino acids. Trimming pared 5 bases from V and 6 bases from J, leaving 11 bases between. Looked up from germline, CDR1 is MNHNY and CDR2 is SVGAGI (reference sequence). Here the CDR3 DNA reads TGTGCCAGCAGTCACGGTGGGGGCGAGCAGTACTTC. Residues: CASSHGGGEQYF.

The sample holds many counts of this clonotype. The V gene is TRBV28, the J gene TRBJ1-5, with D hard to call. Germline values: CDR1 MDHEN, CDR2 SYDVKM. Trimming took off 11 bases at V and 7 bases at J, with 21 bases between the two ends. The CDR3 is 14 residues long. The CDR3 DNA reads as TGTGCCGGCCAAGAGCGCGGGGTAGCGCAGCCCCAGCATTTT. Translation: CAGQERGVAQPQHF.

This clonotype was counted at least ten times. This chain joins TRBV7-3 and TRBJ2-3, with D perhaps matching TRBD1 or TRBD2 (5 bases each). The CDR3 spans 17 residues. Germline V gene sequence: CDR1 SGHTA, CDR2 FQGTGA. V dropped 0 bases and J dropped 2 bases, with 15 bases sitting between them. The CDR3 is CASSLTPTGRTTDTQYF. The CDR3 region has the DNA TGTGCCAGCAGCTTAACCCCGACGGGACGGACCACAGATACGCAGTATTTT.

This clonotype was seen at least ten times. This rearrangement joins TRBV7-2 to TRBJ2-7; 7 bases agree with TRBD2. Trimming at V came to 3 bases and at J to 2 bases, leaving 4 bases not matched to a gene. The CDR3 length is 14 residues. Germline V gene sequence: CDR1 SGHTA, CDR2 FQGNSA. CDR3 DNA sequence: TGTGCCAGCAGCTTGGCTAGCGGACCCTACGAGCAGTACTTC. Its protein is CASSLASGPYEQYF.

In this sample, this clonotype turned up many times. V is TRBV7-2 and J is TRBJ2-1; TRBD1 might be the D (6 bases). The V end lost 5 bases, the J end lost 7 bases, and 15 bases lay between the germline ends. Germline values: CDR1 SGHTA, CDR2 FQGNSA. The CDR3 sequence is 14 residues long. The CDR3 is CASSPENRDNEQFF. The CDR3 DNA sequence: TGTGCCAGCAGCCCAGAAAACAGGGATAATGAGCAGTTCTTC.

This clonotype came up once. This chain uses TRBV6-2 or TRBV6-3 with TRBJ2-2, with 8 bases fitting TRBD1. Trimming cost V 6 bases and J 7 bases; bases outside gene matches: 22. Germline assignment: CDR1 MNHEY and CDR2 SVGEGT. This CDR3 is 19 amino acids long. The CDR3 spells CASSNPQGGEGRGDGELFF. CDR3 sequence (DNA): TGTGCCAGCAGCAACCCACAGGGGGGAGAGGGCCGCGGGGACGGGGAGCTGTTTTTT.

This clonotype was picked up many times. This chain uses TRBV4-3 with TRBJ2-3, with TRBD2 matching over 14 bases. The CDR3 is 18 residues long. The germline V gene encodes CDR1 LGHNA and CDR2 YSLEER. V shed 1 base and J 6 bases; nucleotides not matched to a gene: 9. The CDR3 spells CASSQGSGLAGGHDTQYF. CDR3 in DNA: TGCGCCAGCAGCCAAGGCTCCGGACTAGCGGGAGGCCACGATACGCAGTATTTT.

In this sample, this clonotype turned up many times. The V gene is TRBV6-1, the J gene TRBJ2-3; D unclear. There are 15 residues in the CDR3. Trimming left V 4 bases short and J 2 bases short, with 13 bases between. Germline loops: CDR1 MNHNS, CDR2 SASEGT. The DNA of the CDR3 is TGTGCCAGCAGTGCTGCTAGATCCTTCACAGATACGCAGTATTTT. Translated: CASSAARSFTDTQYF.

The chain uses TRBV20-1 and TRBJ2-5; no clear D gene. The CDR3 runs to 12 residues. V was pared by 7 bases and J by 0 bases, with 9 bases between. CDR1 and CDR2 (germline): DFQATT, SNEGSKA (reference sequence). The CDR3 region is CSGTRYQETQYF. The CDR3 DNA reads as TGCAGTGGTACTCGGTACCAAGAGACCCAGTACTTC.

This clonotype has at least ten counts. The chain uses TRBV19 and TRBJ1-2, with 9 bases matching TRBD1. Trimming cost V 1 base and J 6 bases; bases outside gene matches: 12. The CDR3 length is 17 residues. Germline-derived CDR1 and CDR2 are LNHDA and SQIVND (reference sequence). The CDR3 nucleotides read TGTGCCAGTAGTATAGCTTACGGGGGGACAGGGACCCATGGCTACACCTTC. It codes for CASSIAYGGTGTHGYTF.

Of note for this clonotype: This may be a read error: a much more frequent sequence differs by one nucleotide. CDR3 sequence reads: CTSSFSQGELFF. DNA for the CDR3: TGTACCAGCAGTTTCTCGCAAGGGGAGCTGTTTTTT. The chain recombines TRBV27 with TRBJ2-2, with D unclear. The CDR3 loop spans 12 amino acids. Looked up from germline, CDR1 is MNHEY and CDR2 is SMNVEV (reference sequence).

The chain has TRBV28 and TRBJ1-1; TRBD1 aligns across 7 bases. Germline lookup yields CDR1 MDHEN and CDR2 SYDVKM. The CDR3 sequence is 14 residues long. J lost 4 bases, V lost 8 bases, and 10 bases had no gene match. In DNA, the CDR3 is TGTGCCAGCCTCCGGGGCAGGGGGGCCACTGAAGCTTTCTTT. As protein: CASLRGRGATEAFF. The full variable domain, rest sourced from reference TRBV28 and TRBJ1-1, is DVKVTQSSRYLVKRTGEKVFLECVQDMDHENMFWYRQDPGLGLRLIYFSYDVKMKEKGDIPEGYSVSREKKERFSLILESASTNQTSMYLCASLRGRGATEAFFGQGTRLTVV.

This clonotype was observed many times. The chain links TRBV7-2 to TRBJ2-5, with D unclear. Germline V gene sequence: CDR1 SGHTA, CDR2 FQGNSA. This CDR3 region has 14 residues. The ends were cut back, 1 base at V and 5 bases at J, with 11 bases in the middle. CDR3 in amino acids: CASSLGGNGETQYF. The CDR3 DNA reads TGTGCCAGCAGCTTAGGGGGTAATGGGGAGACCCAGTACTTC.

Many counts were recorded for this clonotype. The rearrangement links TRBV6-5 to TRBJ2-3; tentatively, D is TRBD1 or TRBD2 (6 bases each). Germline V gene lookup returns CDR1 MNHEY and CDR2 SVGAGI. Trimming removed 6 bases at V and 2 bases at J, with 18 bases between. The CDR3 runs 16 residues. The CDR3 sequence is CASRRSDRGPTDTQYF. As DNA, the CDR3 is TGTGCCAGCAGGAGGTCGGATCGGGGGCCCACAGATACGCAGTATTTT.

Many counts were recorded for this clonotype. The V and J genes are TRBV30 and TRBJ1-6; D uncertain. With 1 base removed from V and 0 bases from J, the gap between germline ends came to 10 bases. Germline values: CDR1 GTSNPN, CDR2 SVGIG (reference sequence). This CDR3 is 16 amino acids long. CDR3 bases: TGTGCCTGGAGTGAACCCCTGAGCTCCTATAATTCACCCCTCCACTTT. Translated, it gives CAWSEPLSSYNSPLHF.